Reported below is one T cell receptor (beta chain). The entry originates in a study of cytomegalovirus exposure and HLA in healthy donors. The length of the CDR3 is 18 residues. The donors gave bone marrow, and they were healthy. The primer mix had 60 Vbeta and 13 Jbeta primers. Assay: immunoSEQ multiplex PCR; the TCRdb copy retains only in-frame clones and omits some. The repertoire has nearly 200,000 clones, around 87% of them found once; the top ten carry around 1.4%. The sample taken for sequencing was PBMCs. This TCR came from a man aged 30 to 39 in good health and CMV-seronegative. V usage is TRBV21-1 and J usage is TRBJ2-6; the table assigns TRBD1, which was not confirmed against the DNA. TRBV21-1 is flagged as a pseudogene. The CDR3 nucleotides are TGTGCCAGCAGCAAAGAAGGGGCAGGGGGCGATGGGGCCAACGTCCTGACTTTC. Amino acids: CASSKEGAGGDGANVLTF.